Listed here are 30 T cell receptor beta chains from one sample, sequenced in a study of blood T cell repertoires in COVID-19. The method was immunoSEQ multiplex PCR; TCRdb's version includes in-frame clones alone and lacks a portion of them. Found here are over 200,000 clones, 70% to 90% of them singletons; the top ten hold roughly 12%. Sequenced input: peripheral blood. The receptor source for this set is a woman under 30 who had recovered from COVID-19.

The rearrangement links TRBV11-3 to TRBJ2-1; tentatively, D is TRBD2 (6 bases). The CDR3 has 16 amino acids. CDR1 is SGHNT, CDR2 YENEEA, per germline. V gave up 0 bases and J gave up 1 base, with 10 bases separating them. The CDR3, as DNA: TGTGCCAGCAGCTTAGAGAGTAGCGGTTCCTACAATGAGCAGTTCTTC. Translated: CASSLESSGSYNEQFF.

The chain is built from TRBV3-1 (or the pseudogene TRBV3-2) and TRBJ1-1; the D is unclear. There are 14 residues in the CDR3. CDR1 and CDR2 from the germline V gene are LGHDT and YNNKEL (reference sequence). Between the trimmed V and J ends, which lost 1 base and 0 bases, there was a span of 6 bases. The CDR3 spells CASSQVQVNTEAFF. The CDR3 nucleotides are TGTGCCAGCAGCCAAGTCCAGGTGAACACTGAAGCTTTCTTT.

This clone was counted between two and nine times. This rearrangement joins TRBV25-1 to TRBJ1-1; TRBD1 matches at 11 bases. Germline V gene sequence: CDR1 MGHDK, CDR2 SYGVNS. This CDR3 contains 15 residues. V trimming: 6 bases; J trimming: 3 bases; junction bases outside the gene matches: 6. CDR3 DNA sequence: TGTGCCAGCAGCCCCGGACAGGGGGCCCACACTGAAGCTTTCTTT. It yields the protein CASSPGQGAHTEAFF.

The chain combines TRBV4-1 with TRBJ1-1, with unresolved D. Per the germline V gene, CDR1 is MGHRA and CDR2 is YSYEKL. Trimming stripped 2 bases from V and 5 bases from J, with 9 bases between. The CDR3 covers 13 residues. This CDR3 reads CASSQKIGTEAFF. The DNA for the CDR3 is TGCGCCAGCAGCCAAAAGATCGGGACTGAAGCTTTCTTT.

The CDR3 bases are TGTGCCAGCAGGGATTACAGGGGGTTCTATTACGAGCAGTACTTC. Protein product: CASRDYRGFYYEQYF. V is TRBV2 and J is TRBJ2-7, with 8 bases identical to TRBD1. This CDR3 is 15 amino acids long. Germline V gives CDR1 SNHLY, CDR2 FYNNEI. Losses at the gene ends were 6 bases for V and 4 bases for J; bases not matched to a gene: 11.

The gene calls are TRBV5-1 and TRBJ2-7, with D perhaps matching TRBD2 (5 bases). Germline assignment: CDR1 SGHRS and CDR2 YFSETQ. The CDR3 length is 17 residues. V dropped 0 bases and J dropped 2 bases, with 18 bases sitting between them. The CDR3 DNA reads TGCGCCAGCAGCTTGGGGGCACCATCGGGAACTCCCTACGAGCAGTACTTC. It specifies CASSLGAPSGTPYEQYF. The full variable domain, completed using reference TRBV5-1 and TRBJ2-7, is KAGVTQTPRYLIKTRGQQVTLSCSPISGHRSVSWYQQTPGQGLQFLFEYFSETQRNKGNFPGRFSGRQFSNSRSEMNVSTLELGDSALYLCASSLGAPSGTPYEQYFGPGTRLTVT.

The chain combines TRBV15 with TRBJ2-7; D is possibly TRBD2 (6 bases). V dropped 5 bases and J dropped 4 bases, with 15 bases sitting between them. CDR3 length: 14 residues. Germline V gene lookup returns CDR1 LNHNV and CDR2 YYDKDF (reference sequence). CDR3 protein: CATSQDRGIYEQYF. CDR3 nucleotides: TGTGCCACCAGCCAGGATCGGGGGATATACGAGCAGTACTTC.

This chain uses TRBV7-2 with TRBJ1-1; TRBD1 aligns across 7 bases. The CDR3 spans 14 residues. V was pared by 5 bases and J by 5 bases, with 8 bases of the junction left unmatched. CDR1 and CDR2 (germline): SGHTA, FQGNSA. The CDR3 sequence is CASSRQGSGTEAFF. The CDR3 region has the DNA TGTGCCAGCAGCAGACAGGGATCCGGTACTGAAGCTTTCTTT.

The V and J genes are TRBV11-2 and TRBJ1-3; D is undetermined. V was cut by 5 bases and J by 4 bases, with 9 bases left in between. There are 13 residues in the CDR3. In germline, CDR1 is SGHAT, CDR2 FQNNGV. The CDR3 reads CASSQHGGNTIYF. CDR3 DNA sequence: TGTGCCAGCAGCCAACACGGGGGAAACACCATATATTTT.

Comments on this clone: At one boundary the junction diverges from the germline segment, which might be a read error. The chain links TRBV12-5 to TRBJ1-1; 7 bases line up with TRBD1. The CDR3 has 13 residues. CDR1 is LGHNT and CDR2 is FRNRAP in the germline V gene. CDR3 region: CASGWDSGSDAFF. CDR3 bases: TGTGCTAGTGGATGGGACAGCGGATCTGACGCTTTCTTT.

This chain joins TRBV27 and TRBJ1-3; D is uncertain. Germline V gives CDR1 MNHEY, CDR2 SMNVEV (reference sequence). Between the trimmed V and J ends, which lost 8 bases and 4 bases, there was a span of 12 bases. There are 13 residues in the CDR3. The CDR3 DNA sequence: TGTGCCAGCGGGCCCAGGTCGGGAAACACCATATATTTT. Its protein is CASGPRSGNTIYF.

J is TRBJ1-2 and V is TRBV3-1 (or the pseudogene TRBV3-2), with 9 bases lining up with TRBD1. Trimming at V came to 11 bases and at J to 4 bases, leaving 11 bases not matched to a gene. The CDR3 runs 14 residues. Germline-derived CDR1 and CDR2 are LGHDT and YNNKEL (reference sequence). The DNA of the CDR3 is TGTGCCGTCCCCGCGGGACAGGGATTCTATGGCTACACCTTC. Protein sequence: CAVPAGQGFYGYTF.

This clone was seen once. V and J are TRBV18 and TRBJ2-7; maybe TRBD1 (5 bases). The germline V and J ends were trimmed by 0 bases and 4 bases, with 10 bases remaining between them. Germline CDR1 KGHSH, CDR2 LQKENI. The CDR3 runs 14 residues. The CDR3 here is CASSPPQGAYEQYF. As DNA, the CDR3 is TGTGCCAGCTCACCACCTCAGGGTGCTTACGAGCAGTACTTC.

The chain carries TRBV5-1 and TRBJ1-2, with D possibly being TRBD1 (6 bases). V was pared by 7 bases and J by 6 bases, with 19 bases between. CDR1 and CDR2 from the germline V gene are SGHRS and YFSETQ. The CDR3 has 14 amino acids. The CDR3 loop is CASRLTTGIHGYTF. Here the CDR3 DNA reads TGCGCCAGCCGCCTTACTACAGGGATTCATGGCTACACCTTC.

The V gene is TRBV6-1, the J gene TRBJ2-3; 9 bases line up with TRBD1. J lost 4 bases, V lost 4 bases, and 9 bases had no gene match. The germline CDR1 and CDR2 sequences are MNHNS and SASEGT. CDR3 length: 16 residues. The CDR3 loop reads CASSGPGQGVPDTQYF. Written as DNA, the CDR3 is TGTGCCAGCAGTGGTCCGGGACAGGGTGTCCCAGATACGCAGTATTTT.

The chain recombines TRBV7-9 with TRBJ2-5; 7 bases fit TRBD1. Germline-derived CDR1 and CDR2 are SEHNR and FQNEAQ (reference sequence). V was pared by 4 bases and J by 3 bases, with 20 bases of the junction left unmatched. The CDR3 loop spans 19 amino acids. CDR3: CASSSRKRNKDRVEETQYF. CDR3 DNA sequence: TGTGCCAGCAGCTCACGGAAAAGAAATAAAGACAGGGTGGAAGAGACCCAGTACTTC.

The chain recombines TRBV14 with TRBJ2-7; 7 bases are a match to TRBD1. After removal of 3 bases from V and 4 bases from J, the junction contained 12 bases not matched to a gene. The CDR3 runs to 16 residues. CDR1 and CDR2 (germline): SGHDN, FVKESK. CDR3 bases: TGTGCCAGCAGCCACCTCCCCGGGACAGACTTTTACGAGCAGTACTTC. This codes for CASSHLPGTDFYEQYF. Variable domain in full (rest from reference TRBV14 and TRBJ2-7): EAGVTQFPSHSVIEKGQTVTLRCDPISGHDNLYWYRRVMGKEIKFLLHFVKESKQDESGMPNNRFLAERTGGTYSTLKVQPAELEDSGVYFCASSHLPGTDFYEQYFGPGTRLTVT.

The CDR3 loop is CASQVGVSTDTQYF. The CDR3 DNA reads TGTGCCAGCCAGGTTGGCGTGAGCACAGATACGCAGTATTTT. The chain recombines TRBV19 with TRBJ2-3; the D is unclear. V lost 9 bases to trimming and J lost 0 bases, with 13 bases between them. CDR1 and CDR2 (germline): LNHDA, SQIVND (reference sequence). The CDR3 is made up of 14 amino acids.

The J gene is TRBJ1-6, the V gene TRBV7-9, with no clear D. This CDR3 is built from 13 residues. The V gene lost 8 bases and the J gene lost 1 base, with 6 bases spanning the gap. Germline V CDR1 and CDR2: SEHNR, FQNEAQ (reference sequence). For the CDR3, the DNA is TGTGCCAGCTCCGGTTCCTATAATTCACCCCTCCACTTT. The encoded protein is CASSGSYNSPLHF.

The gene calls are TRBV5-1 and TRBJ2-3, with TRBD1 identical over 7 bases. Looked up from germline, CDR1 is SGHRS and CDR2 is YFSETQ. The junction had 1 base not matched to a gene; V was cut back by 3 bases and J by 3 bases. The CDR3 totals 13 residues. CDR3 bases: TGCGCCAGCAGCTCACAGGGGACAGATACGCAGTATTTT. Protein sequence: CASSSQGTDTQYF.

The chain uses TRBV5-1 and TRBJ2-3; TRBD2 matches at 12 bases. The V and J ends lost 5 bases and 7 bases, in that order; junction bases with no gene match: 17. Germline CDR1 reads SGHRS; CDR2 reads YFSETQ. The CDR3 has 18 residues. CDR3 DNA sequence: TGCGCCAGCAGGTTGACTAGCGGGAGATTATCGGTGGCGAATACGCAGTATTTT. This translates into CASRLTSGRLSVANTQYF. The full variable domain, rest sourced from reference TRBV5-1 and TRBJ2-3, is KAGVTQTPRYLIKTRGQQVTLSCSPISGHRSVSWYQQTPGQGLQFLFEYFSETQRNKGNFPGRFSGRQFSNSRSEMNVSTLELGDSALYLCASRLTSGRLSVANTQYFGPGTRLTVL.

This chain links TRBV7-9 with TRBJ2-1, with 16 bases aligning to TRBD2. Per germline, CDR1 SEHNR and CDR2 FQNEAQ (reference sequence). This CDR3 comprises 18 residues. V shed 3 bases and J 0 bases; nucleotides not matched to a gene: 2. In nucleotides, the CDR3 is TGTGCCAGCAGCTTGGGACTAGCGGGAGGGTCCTCCTACAATGAGCAGTTCTTC. This translates into CASSLGLAGGSSYNEQFF.

This clone was recorded only once. The chain links TRBV19 to TRBJ2-3; 9 bases fit TRBD1. Germline values: CDR1 LNHDA, CDR2 SQIVND (reference sequence). The V and J ends lost 6 bases and 5 bases, in that order; junction bases with no gene match: 12. The CDR3 consists of 16 residues. The CDR3 loop is CASSGQGSLLGDTQYF. CDR3 sequence (DNA): TGTGCCAGTAGCGGACAGGGGTCTTTACTTGGAGATACGCAGTATTTT.

The CDR3 reads CASSIKGLYEQYF. CDR3 in DNA: TGTGCCAGCAGTATCAAGGGACTCTACGAGCAGTACTTC. This chain joins TRBV2 and TRBJ2-7, with D possibly matching TRBD2 (6 bases). Germline V gene data show CDR1 as SNHLY and CDR2 as FYNNEI. The CDR3 has 13 amino acids. With 5 bases removed from V and 3 bases from J, the gap between germline ends came to 11 bases.

V gene TRBV19 combines with J gene TRBJ2-5; 8 bases agree with TRBD2. The CDR3 is 15 residues long. V lost 0 bases, J lost 8 bases, and 8 bases stayed unmatched. Germline V gives CDR1 LNHDA, CDR2 SQIVND (reference sequence). CDR3 in DNA: TGTGCCAGTAGTATAGAGGCGGGAGGCGGGAGTACCCAGTACTTC. Translating it yields CASSIEAGGGSTQYF. The full variable domain, in which reference TRBV19 and TRBJ2-5 provide the parts outside the CDR3, is DGGITQSPKYLFRKEGQNVTLSCEQNLNHDAMYWYRQDPGQGLRLIYYSQIVNDFQKGDIAEGYSVSREKKESFPLTVTSAQKNPTAFYLCASSIEAGGGSTQYFGPGTRLLVL.

Points on this clone: The junction departs from the called germline gene at one end, perhaps through a read error. V gene TRBV30 combines with J gene TRBJ2-1; possible D gene TRBD2, 5 bases. This CDR3 has 13 residues. CDR1 and CDR2 from the germline V gene are GTSNPN and SVGIG (reference sequence). Here the CDR3 reads CAWKRRTYNEQFF. CDR3 bases: TGTGCCTGGAAGCGGAGAACCTACAATGAGCAATTCTTC. The variable domain in full, with the rest retrieved from reference TRBV30 and TRBJ2-1, is SQTIHQWPATLVQPVGSPLSLECTVEGTSNPNLYWYRQAAGRGLQLLFYSVGIGQISSEVPQNLSASRPQDRQFILSSKKLLLSDSGFYLCAWKRRTYNEQFFGPGTRLTVL.

This chain connects TRBV27 to TRBJ2-2; TRBD1 agrees at 8 bases. Matching the DNA end better, TRBJ1-3 makes the J call doubtful. Germline lookup yields CDR1 MNHEY and CDR2 SMNVEV (reference sequence). This CDR3 spans 15 amino acids. The CDR3 DNA is TGTGCCAGCAGTTGGACAGGGACCCCAGGGAACACCATATATTTT. The encoded protein is CASSWTGTPGNTIYF.

This chain links TRBV19 with TRBJ1-1; no clear D. CDR1 is LNHDA, CDR2 SQIVND, per germline (reference sequence). The CDR3 runs to 14 residues. The V and J ends lost 10 bases and 1 base respectively, with 16 bases between them. Here the CDR3 reads CATSVNPGNTEAFF. The DNA for the CDR3 is TGTGCCACCTCAGTCAATCCGGGGAACACTGAAGCTTTCTTT.

The chain carries TRBV6-5 and TRBJ2-2; possible D gene TRBD1, 5 bases. V dropped 7 bases and J dropped 5 bases, with 11 bases sitting between them. The CDR3 totals 13 residues. Germline V gives CDR1 MNHEY, CDR2 SVGAGI. This chain's CDR3 is CASIGRVTGELFF. Written as DNA, the CDR3 is TGTGCCAGCATTGGCAGGGTTACCGGGGAGCTGTTTTTT.

This rearrangement joins TRBV19 to TRBJ1-1; D is unresolved. The V gene's germline CDR1 is LNHDA and CDR2 SQIVND (reference sequence). Between the trimmed V and J ends, which lost 6 bases and 2 bases, there was a span of 13 bases. This CDR3 spans 14 amino acids. This CDR3 reads CASSLGRSNTEAFF. CDR3 bases: TGTGCCAGTAGCCTAGGTCGGAGCAACACTGAAGCTTTCTTT.